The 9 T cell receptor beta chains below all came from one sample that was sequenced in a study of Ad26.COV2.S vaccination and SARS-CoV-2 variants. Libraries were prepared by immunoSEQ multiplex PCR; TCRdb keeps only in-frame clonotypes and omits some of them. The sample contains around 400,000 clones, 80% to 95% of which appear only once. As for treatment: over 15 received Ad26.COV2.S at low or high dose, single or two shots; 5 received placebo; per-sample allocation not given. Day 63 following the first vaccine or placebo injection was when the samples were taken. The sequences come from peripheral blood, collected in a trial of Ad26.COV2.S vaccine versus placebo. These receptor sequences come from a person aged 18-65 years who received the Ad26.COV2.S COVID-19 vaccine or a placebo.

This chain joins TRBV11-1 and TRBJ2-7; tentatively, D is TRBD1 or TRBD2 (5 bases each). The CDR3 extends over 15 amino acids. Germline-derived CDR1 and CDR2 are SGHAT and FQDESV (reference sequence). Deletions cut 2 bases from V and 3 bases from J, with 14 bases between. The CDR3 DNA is TGTGCCAGCAGCTTATTGGGACCCACTGGCTACGAGCAGTACTTC. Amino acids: CASSLLGPTGYEQYF.

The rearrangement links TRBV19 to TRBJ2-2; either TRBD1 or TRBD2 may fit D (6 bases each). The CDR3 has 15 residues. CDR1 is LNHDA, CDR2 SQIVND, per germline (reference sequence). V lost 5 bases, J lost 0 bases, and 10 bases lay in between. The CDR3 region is CASSLGGANTGELFF. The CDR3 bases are TGTGCCAGTAGTTTGGGGGGCGCGAACACCGGGGAGCTGTTTTTT.

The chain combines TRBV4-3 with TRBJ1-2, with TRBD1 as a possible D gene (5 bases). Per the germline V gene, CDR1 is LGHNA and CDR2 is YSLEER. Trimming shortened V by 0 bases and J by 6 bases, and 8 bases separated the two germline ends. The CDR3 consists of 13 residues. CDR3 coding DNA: TGCGCCAGCAGCCAAGAGGGGCACAATGGCTACACCTTC. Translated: CASSQEGHNGYTF.

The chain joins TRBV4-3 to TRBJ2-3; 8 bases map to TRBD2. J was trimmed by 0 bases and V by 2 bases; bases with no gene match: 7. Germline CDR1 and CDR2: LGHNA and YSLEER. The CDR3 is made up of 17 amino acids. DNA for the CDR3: TGCGCCAGCAGCCAAAGAAGGGCTAGCGGGAGCACAGATACGCAGTATTTT. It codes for CASSQRRASGSTDTQYF.

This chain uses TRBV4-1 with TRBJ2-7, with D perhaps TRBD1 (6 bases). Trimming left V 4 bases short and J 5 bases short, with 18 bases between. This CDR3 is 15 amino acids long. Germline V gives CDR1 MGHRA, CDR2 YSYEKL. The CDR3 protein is CASSRWDAAGDEQYF. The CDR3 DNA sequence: TGCGCCAGCAGCCGATGGGACGCAGCAGGGGACGAGCAGTACTTC.

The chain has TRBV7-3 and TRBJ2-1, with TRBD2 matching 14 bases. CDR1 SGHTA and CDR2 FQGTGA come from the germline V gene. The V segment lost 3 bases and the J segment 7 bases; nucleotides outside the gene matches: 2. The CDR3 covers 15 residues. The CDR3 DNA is TGTGCCAGCAGCTTGGGGACTAGCGGGAGAAATGAGCAGTTCTTC. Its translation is CASSLGTSGRNEQFF.

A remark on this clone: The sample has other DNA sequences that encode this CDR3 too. This CDR3 is CASSQPTGDEQYF. In DNA, the CDR3 is TGTGCCAGCAGCCAACCTACAGGGGACGAGCAGTACTTC. The rearrangement joins TRBV4-2 to TRBJ2-7; 7 bases are shared with TRBD1. This CDR3 is built from 13 residues. CDR1 LGHNA and CDR2 YNFKEQ come from the germline V gene. J gave up 5 bases and V 2 bases, and 3 bases lay outside the gene matches.

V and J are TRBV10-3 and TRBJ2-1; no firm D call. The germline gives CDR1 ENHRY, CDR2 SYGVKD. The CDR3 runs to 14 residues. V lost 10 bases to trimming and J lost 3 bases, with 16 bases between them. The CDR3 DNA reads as TGTGCCACCAAAGGTGGCGGAAGCTACAATGAGCAGTTCTTC. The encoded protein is CATKGGGSYNEQFF.

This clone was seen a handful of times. Written as DNA, the CDR3 is TGTGCCAGCAGCTTGGGGTTGAACACTGAAGCTTTCTTT. It is translated as CASSLGLNTEAFF. V is TRBV13 and J is TRBJ1-1; D is unresolved. The germline V and J ends were trimmed by 3 bases and 0 bases, with 5 bases remaining between them. The CDR3 is 13 amino acids. Germline V gives CDR1 PRHDT, CDR2 FYEKMQ (reference sequence).